This passage covers 23 T cell receptor beta chains from one sample sequenced in a study of T-cell reconstitution after alpha-beta-depleted transplantation in children. Library preparation (for TCRbeta) was performed with unique molecular identifiers. TCRdb analysed the PCR reads with MiXCR anew, one entry per CDR3 protein. The data show about 980,000 distinct CDR3 sequences, with roughly 29% seen just once and 28% held by the top ten. The material was PBMCs, mostly from graft donor cells, obtained 360 days after TCRalphabeta/CD19-depleted stem cell transplant. The origin of the receptors is a boy younger than two who had a stem cell transplant for SCID, so the T cells may come from the graft donor.

In its sample, this clonotype was seen many times. The chain uses TRBV5-1 and TRBJ2-2, with TRBD1 as a possible D gene (5 bases). Between the trimmed V and J ends, which lost 4 bases and 6 bases, there was a span of 10 bases. Germline V gives CDR1 SGHRS, CDR2 YFSETQ. The CDR3 has 13 residues. The DNA of the CDR3 is TGCGCCAGCAGCCTCATAGGGGCCGGGGAGCTGTTTTTT. Translated: CASSLIGAGELFF.

The gene calls are TRBV20-1 and TRBJ1-1, with D possibly matching TRBD1 (6 bases). V was cut by 3 bases and J by 3 bases, with 14 bases left in between. This CDR3 has 14 amino acids. Germline loops: CDR1 DFQATT, CDR2 SNEGSKA (reference sequence). The chain's CDR3 is CSARGAGRHTEAFF. DNA of the CDR3: TGCAGTGCTAGGGGGGCCGGCAGACACACTGAAGCTTTCTTT.

This clonotype has just a few counts. V usage is TRBV6-2 or TRBV6-3 and J usage is TRBJ1-5; D uncertain. Germline values: CDR1 MNHEY, CDR2 SVGEGT. V was shortened by 2 bases and J by 5 bases, with 4 bases between the two germline ends. CDR3 length: 12 amino acids. CDR3 sequence reads: CASSYGDQPQHF. For the CDR3, the DNA is TGTGCCAGCAGTTACGGGGATCAGCCCCAGCATTTT.

This clonotype was seen a handful of times. This chain connects TRBV4-2 to TRBJ2-2; 7 bases match TRBD2. Germline CDR1 reads LGHNA; CDR2 reads YNFKEQ. The CDR3 spans 19 residues. Trimming at V came to 0 bases and at J to 5 bases, leaving 15 bases not matched to a gene. CDR3 in amino acids: CASSQDSGYSGWGTGELFF. The CDR3 nucleotides are TGTGCCAGCAGCCAAGATTCTGGATATAGCGGGTGGGGGACCGGGGAGCTGTTTTTT.

This clonotype was observed a handful of times. The chain uses TRBV3-1 and TRBJ1-6; D is unresolved. V gave up 1 base and J gave up 9 bases, with 10 bases separating them. The CDR3 spans 14 residues. Germline CDR1 and CDR2: LGHDT and YNNKEL (reference sequence). As DNA, the CDR3 is TGTGCCAGCAGCCAAGGGGGATTGAGTTCACCCCTCCACTTT. It yields the protein CASSQGGLSSPLHF.

This clonotype showed up just once. The chain couples TRBV10-3 to TRBJ1-2, with D maybe TRBD1 (6 bases). The CDR3 covers 12 residues. The V end was cut by 10 bases, the J end by 6 bases, with 15 bases between. Germline-derived CDR1 and CDR2 are ENHRY and SYGVKD. In nucleotides, the CDR3 is TGTGCCACTTCGGAGACAGGAAATGGCTACACCTTC. Translation: CATSETGNGYTF.

This chain uses TRBV30 with TRBJ2-7; TRBD2 aligns across 10 bases. V trimming: 3 bases; J trimming: 6 bases; junction bases outside the gene matches: 8. This CDR3 has 14 amino acids. Germline-derived CDR1 and CDR2 are GTSNPN and SVGIG (reference sequence). CDR3 residues: CAWSESGGAFEQYF. In DNA form, the CDR3 reads TGTGCCTGGAGCGAGAGCGGGGGGGCGTTCGAGCAGTACTTC.

This clonotype was counted a few times. The rearrangement uses TRBV3-1 and TRBJ2-5; no reliable D call. The CDR3 is 14 amino acids. Trimming took off 5 bases at V and 7 bases at J, with 17 bases between the two ends. In germline, CDR1 is LGHDT, CDR2 YNNKEL (reference sequence). The CDR3 nucleotides are TGTGCCAGCAGCTACGGAAACCAAGTTGTGACCCAGTACTTC. Amino acids: CASSYGNQVVTQYF.

This clonotype was recorded a few times. The chain is built from TRBV4-3 and TRBJ1-1; D call uncertain. Germline V gene sequence: CDR1 LGHNA, CDR2 YSLEER. V shed 1 base and J shed 2 bases, with 11 bases lying between them. The CDR3 runs to 15 residues. The CDR3 is CASSQVGAANTEAFF. CDR3 DNA: TGCGCCAGCAGCCAAGTTGGTGCAGCCAACACTGAAGCTTTCTTT.

V is TRBV27 and J is TRBJ1-4; maybe TRBD1 (5 bases). Trimming removed 5 bases from V and 7 bases from J, with 20 bases in between. CDR1 and CDR2 (germline): MNHEY, SMNVEV (reference sequence). This CDR3 is 16 amino acids long. The CDR3 DNA reads TGTGCCAGCAGTCTCCCCCCGGGACCTCCAGCTGAAAAACTGTTTTTT. This encodes CASSLPPGPPAEKLFF.

This clonotype was seen a handful of times. The chain links TRBV12-5 to TRBJ2-5; a weak D match, TRBD2 (6 bases). V was shortened by 6 bases and J by 4 bases, with 15 bases between the two germline ends. The germline V gene has CDR1 LGHNT and CDR2 FRNRAP. The CDR3 sequence is 14 residues long. The DNA of the CDR3 is TGTGCTAGTGGGACTAGGCGGAGGGGAGAGACCCAGTACTTC. Translation gives CASGTRRRGETQYF.

The chain employs TRBV5-1 and TRBJ2-7; D possibly uses TRBD1 or TRBD2 (5 bases each). Germline values: CDR1 SGHRS, CDR2 YFSETQ. Trimming took 3 bases from V and 5 from J, leaving 15 bases between them. The CDR3 is 14 residues long. CDR3 sequence reads: CASSSITRDHEQYF. The DNA of the CDR3 is TGCGCCAGCAGCTCCATTACTAGGGACCACGAGCAGTACTTC.

This clonotype was observed a few times. The chain links TRBV6-2 or TRBV6-3 to TRBJ2-5; D unresolved. The CDR3 extends over 16 amino acids. The germline CDR1 and CDR2 sequences are MNHEY and SVGEGT. V was clipped by 5 bases and J by 4 bases, with 20 bases between them. CDR3 coding DNA: TGTGCCAGCAGTCCACTCCCTTACATGGGCGGAGAGACCCAGTACTTC. Protein sequence: CASSPLPYMGGETQYF.

This clonotype came up a few times. At one of its ends the junction is not consistent with the germline gene, which may arise from a read error. The V call is TRBV7-2, the J call TRBJ1-1, with D uncertain. Germline lookup yields CDR1 SGHTA and CDR2 FQGNSA. There are 12 residues in the CDR3. The CDR3 DNA is TGTGCCGGCAGACGCTCGAACACTGAAGCTTTCTTT. Amino acids: CAGRRSNTEAFF.

The gene calls are TRBV5-1 and TRBJ2-1; TRBD2 aligns across 9 bases. The V gene's germline CDR1 is SGHRS and CDR2 YFSETQ. This CDR3 spans 15 amino acids. Trimming at V came to 0 bases and at J to 6 bases, leaving 4 bases not matched to a gene. CDR3 DNA sequence: TGCGCCAGCAGCTTGGGGACTAGCGACTTCAATGAGCAGTTCTTC. Its translation is CASSLGTSDFNEQFF.

This clonotype has ten or more counts. The J gene is TRBJ2-5, the V gene TRBV12-3 or TRBV12-4; D may be TRBD1 or TRBD2 (5 bases each). Trimming took off 8 bases at V and 4 bases at J, with 14 bases between the two ends. The CDR3 consists of 13 residues. The DNA of the CDR3 is TGTGCCAGCTGCCTTCTTGGGGGAGAGACCCAGTACTTC. Protein: CASCLLGGETQYF.

Only a few counts were recorded for this clonotype. V gene TRBV20-1 combines with J gene TRBJ1-5, with no clear D. The V and J ends lost 5 bases and 2 bases respectively, with 10 bases between them. The CDR3 loop spans 13 amino acids. CDR1 DFQATT and CDR2 SNEGSKA come from the germline V gene (reference sequence). DNA of the CDR3: TGCAGTGCTCAGGTGGGCCGCAATCAGCCCCAGCATTTT. It is translated as CSAQVGRNQPQHF.

This clonotype turned up a few times. The chain combines TRBV20-1 with TRBJ1-2, with 10 bases fitting TRBD1. The trim removed 6 bases at V and 5 bases at J, leaving 6 bases unmatched. This CDR3 region has 13 residues. Germline V gene sequence: CDR1 DFQATT, CDR2 SNEGSKA (reference sequence). The DNA of the CDR3 is TGCAGTGCCTTCCGGACAGGGGGGTATGGCTACACCTTC. This encodes CSAFRTGGYGYTF.

This clonotype was detected many times. The chain couples TRBV24-1 to TRBJ2-5, with D unresolved. CDR3 length equals 13 residues. CDR1 KGHDR and CDR2 SFDVKD come from the germline V gene. V lost 6 bases to trimming and J lost 5 bases, with 12 bases between them. The CDR3 sequence: CATSHPALETQYF. As DNA, the CDR3 is TGTGCCACCAGTCACCCGGCCTTGGAGACCCAGTACTTC.

This clonotype was detected a few times. This chain links TRBV11-2 with TRBJ2-1, with a possible D match to TRBD1 (6 bases). Germline V CDR1 and CDR2: SGHAT, FQNNGV. This CDR3 region has 16 residues. Trimming removed 1 base from V and 9 bases from J, with 19 bases in between. This CDR3 is CASSLGPGQSLREQFF. CDR3 nucleotides: TGTGCCAGCAGCTTAGGCCCCGGACAGAGCCTACGTGAGCAGTTCTTC.

The rearrangement uses TRBV9 and TRBJ2-1; TRBD2 matches at 7 bases. The germline gives CDR1 SGDLS, CDR2 YYNGEE. CDR3 length: 15 residues. The V segment lost 3 bases and the J segment 4 bases; nucleotides outside the gene matches: 7. CDR3 coding DNA: TGTGCCAGCAGCGAAAGCGGGAATCGTTACAATGAGCAGTTCTTC. It specifies CASSESGNRYNEQFF.

The J gene is TRBJ1-3, the V gene TRBV6-5; D may be TRBD1 (6 bases). CDR1 and CDR2 from the germline V gene are MNHEY and SVGAGI. With 6 bases removed from V and 0 bases from J, the gap between germline ends came to 18 bases. The CDR3 sequence is 17 residues long. CDR3 protein: CASSRIRGRRSGNTIYF. The CDR3 DNA follows: TGTGCCAGCAGCCGAATCAGGGGCCGCCGCTCTGGAAACACCATATATTTT.

This chain joins TRBV28 and TRBJ2-7, with 7 nucleotides matching TRBD1. The CDR3 runs to 15 residues. J gave up 3 bases and V 5 bases, and 10 bases lay outside the gene matches. Looked up from germline, CDR1 is MDHEN and CDR2 is SYDVKM. CDR3 sequence reads: CASSTQTGVFYEQYF. CDR3 sequence (DNA): TGTGCCAGCAGTACCCAAACAGGGGTATTCTACGAGCAGTACTTC. Full variable domain (remainder filled in from reference TRBV28 and TRBJ2-7): DVKVTQSSRYLVKRTGEKVFLECVQDMDHENMFWYRQDPGLGLRLIYFSYDVKMKEKGDIPEGYSVSREKKERFSLILESASTNQTSMYLCASSTQTGVFYEQYFGPGTRLTVT.